This TCR beta chain originates from a study of OX40 agonist ivuxolimab in advanced cancers. Background on the study: With ivuxolimab, an agonistic anti-OX40 (CD134) antibody, patients were treated. Of the patients, three showed partial responses, one with hepatocellular carcinoma and two with cutaneous melanoma.

This clone was detected only once. V lost 1 base to trimming and J lost 9 bases, with 10 bases between them. From germline, CDR1 is MNHEY and CDR2 SVGAGI. The CDR3 is 13 residues long. TCRdb keeps only in-frame clones here, not all; method: immunoSEQ multiplex PCR. The top ten hold around 0.39% of the sample, which has 70,000 to 90,000 clones, roughly nine tenths seen once. The source material was CD4+ or CD8+ T cells sorted from blood, sampled in a trial of the OX40 agonist ivuxolimab. This chain joins TRBV6-5 and TRBJ2-1; possibly TRBD1 or TRBD2 for D (5 bases each). This clonotype was sampled from an adult with an advanced solid tumor such as melanoma, head and neck, liver or kidney cancer. CDR3 DNA: TGTGCCAGCAGTTACTTGACGAGGGGTGAGCAGTTCTTC. Protein product: CASSYLTRGEQFF.